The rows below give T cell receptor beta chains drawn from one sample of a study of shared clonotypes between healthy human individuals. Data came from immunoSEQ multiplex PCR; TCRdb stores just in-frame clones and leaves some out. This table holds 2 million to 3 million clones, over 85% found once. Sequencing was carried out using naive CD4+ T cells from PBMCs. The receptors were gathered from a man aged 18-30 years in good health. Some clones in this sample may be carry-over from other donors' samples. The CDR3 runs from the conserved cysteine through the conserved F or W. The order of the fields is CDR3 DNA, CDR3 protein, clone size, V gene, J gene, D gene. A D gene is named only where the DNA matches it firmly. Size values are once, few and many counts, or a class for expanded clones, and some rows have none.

CDR3 DNA: TGTGCCAGTAGCCAGGGACTTTTTTCTAGCGGGAGGGCCGGGTATGAGCAGTTCTTC
CDR3 protein: CASSQGLFSSGRAGYEQFF
clone size: NA
V gene: TRBV19
J gene: TRBJ2-1
D gene: TRBD2

CDR3 DNA: TGTGCTAGTGGGTCAACTGGAAACACCATATATTTT
CDR3 protein: CASGSTGNTIYF
clone size: once
V gene: TRBV12-5
J gene: TRBJ1-3
D gene: NA

CDR3 DNA: TGTGCCATCTCCGGACAGGGGGCCGGGGAGCTGTTTTTT
CDR3 protein: CAISGQGAGELFF
clone size: NA
V gene: TRBV10-3
J gene: TRBJ2-2
D gene: TRBD1

CDR3 DNA: TGTGCTAGTGGTTTGGACAGTAACTATGGCTACACCTTC
CDR3 protein: CASGLDSNYGYTF
clone size: NA
V gene: TRBV12-5
J gene: TRBJ1-2
D gene: NA

CDR3 DNA: TGCGCCAGCAGCTCGACACTAGCGCGAGACACAGATACGCAGTATTTT
CDR3 protein: CASSSTLARDTDTQYF
clone size: NA
V gene: TRBV5-1
J gene: TRBJ2-3
D gene: TRBD2

CDR3 DNA: TGTGCCAGCAGCCCCTTCGGGGGTTTGGATACGCAGTATTTT
CDR3 protein: CASSPFGGLDTQYF
clone size: NA
V gene: TRBV5-5
J gene: TRBJ2-3
D gene: NA

CDR3 DNA: TGCGCCAGCAGCTTGGTCGGACGCTCCGAGCAGTTCTTC
CDR3 protein: CASSLVGRSEQFF
clone size: NA
V gene: TRBV5-1
J gene: TRBJ2-1
D gene: NA

CDR3 DNA: TGTGCCAGCAGAGGACAGGTCAATGAGCAGTTCTTC
CDR3 protein: CASRGQVNEQFF
clone size: NA
V gene: TRBV7-2
J gene: TRBJ2-1
D gene: TRBD1

CDR3 DNA: TGCGCCAGCAGCGACCCGGGGGCTAGAGAGACCCAGTACTTC
CDR3 protein: CASSDPGARETQYF
clone size: once
V gene: TRBV5-1
J gene: TRBJ2-5
D gene: NA

CDR3 DNA: TGTGCCAGCAGTTTGGAGGGCTTCCCTGGGGCCAACGTCCTGACTTTC
CDR3 protein: CASSLEGFPGANVLTF
clone size: NA
V gene: TRBV27
J gene: TRBJ2-6
D gene: NA

CDR3 DNA: TGTGCCAGCAGTTTGAGGGGAAAGACCCAGTACTTC
CDR3 protein: CASSLRGKTQYF
clone size: NA
V gene: TRBV28
J gene: TRBJ2-5
D gene: NA

CDR3 DNA: TGTGCCAGCAGCTTAGGGGCGGGAGGTACCAATCAGCCCCAGCATTTT
CDR3 protein: CASSLGAGGTNQPQHF
clone size: NA
V gene: TRBV7-9
J gene: TRBJ1-5
D gene: NA

CDR3 DNA: TGTGCCAGCAGTTTATTAGGAGCAACTAATGAAAAACTGTTTTTT
CDR3 protein: CASSLLGATNEKLFF
clone size: NA
V gene: TRBV28
J gene: TRBJ1-4
D gene: NA

CDR3 DNA: TGTGCCAGCAGTCCGGGTAGCTCTGGGGCCAACGTCCTGACTTTC
CDR3 protein: CASSPGSSGANVLTF
clone size: once
V gene: TRBV28
J gene: TRBJ2-6
D gene: NA

CDR3 DNA: TGTGCCAGCAGTTTGGGACTAGCGGGGGGCCCTAGCTCCTACGAGCAGTACTTC
CDR3 protein: CASSLGLAGGPSSYEQYF
clone size: NA
V gene: TRBV27
J gene: TRBJ2-7
D gene: TRBD2

CDR3 DNA: TGCGCCAGCAGCCAAGAGGGACTAGCGGGAGAAGCAGATACGCAGTATTTT
CDR3 protein: CASSQEGLAGEADTQYF
clone size: NA
V gene: TRBV4-1
J gene: TRBJ2-3
D gene: TRBD2